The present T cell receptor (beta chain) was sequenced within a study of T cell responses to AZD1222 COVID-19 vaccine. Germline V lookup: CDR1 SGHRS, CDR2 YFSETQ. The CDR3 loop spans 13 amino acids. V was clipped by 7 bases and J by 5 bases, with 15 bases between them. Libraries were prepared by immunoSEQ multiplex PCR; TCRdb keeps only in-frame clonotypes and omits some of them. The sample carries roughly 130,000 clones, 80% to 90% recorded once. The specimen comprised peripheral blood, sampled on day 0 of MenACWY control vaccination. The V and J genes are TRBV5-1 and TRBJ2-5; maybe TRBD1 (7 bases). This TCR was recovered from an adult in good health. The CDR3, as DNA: TGCGCCAGCTCGGAGGGGGCGCGTGAGACCCAGTACTTC. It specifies CASSEGARETQYF.